This T cell receptor beta chain was identified in a study of blood T cells in healthy people across ages. This clonotype was found once. The CDR3 runs 15 residues. Germline-derived CDR1 and CDR2 are SGHRS and YFSETQ. The V and J ends lost 7 bases and 2 bases respectively, with 16 bases between them. A second PCR of 7 to 11 cycles used a sample-barcoded 5' primer and a J-beta primer mix. TCRdb re-analysed the 5' RACE reads in MiXCR, keeping a single row per CDR3 protein. The sample lists some 760,000 distinct CDR3 sequences, around 25% occurring once. These data were also reused for a study on T cells of mothers and their children. As that study records: Thymic selection shapes TCR recombination output similarly in related and unrelated pairs. Detection of persistent microchimeric T cell clones did not occur.

Material: blood. The genes are TRBV5-1 and TRBJ1-3; D ambiguous. The origin of this receptor is a boy aged 5-17 years in good health. CDR3 sequence (DNA): TGCGCCAGCGCGCAAACATCTCAGACTGGAAACACCATATATTTT. Translated: CASAQTSQTGNTIYF.